The following is a T cell receptor beta chain sequence with its context. Its antigen is as yet unknown. This specimen comes from a study of blood T cells in healthy people across ages. Together with a sample-barcoded 5' primer, a J-beta primer mix was included in a second PCR lasting about 7 to 12 cycles. Sequencing yielded, for each sample, at least 3 million paired-end reads carrying CDR3. Each CDR3 protein gets one entry after TCRdb re-called the 5' RACE reads with MiXCR. The sample includes approximately 320,000 distinct CDR3 sequences, roughly 27% of them seen just once. V was clipped by 2 bases and J by 2 bases; unmatched bases: 1. The CDR3 is made up of 14 amino acids. The germline V gene encodes CDR1 MNHNY and CDR2 SVGAGI (reference sequence). Overall study results and limits: It was held that the diversity estimates obtained from one million T cells were underestimates. A roughly linear age-dependent decrease characterized TCR beta diversity per million T cells.

The sample taken for sequencing was blood. This TCR was recovered from a woman in her 70s in good health. The chain combines TRBV6-6 with TRBJ2-7, with TRBD1 identical over 9 bases. The CDR3: CASSYGTGTYEQYF. The CDR3 bases are TGTGCCAGCAGTTACGGGACAGGGACCTACGAGCAGTACTTC.